These 15 T cell receptor beta chains originate from one sample sequenced in a study of cytomegalovirus exposure and HLA in healthy donors. The PCR contained 60 Vbeta and 13 Jbeta primers. The repertoire was sequenced with immunoSEQ multiplex PCR; TCRdb's copy has only in-frame clones and lacks some. This listing includes roughly 40,000 clones. The sample taken for sequencing was PBMCs. The receptor source for this set is a man in his forties in good health and CMV-seropositive.

The chain combines TRBV9 with TRBJ2-1; D call uncertain. The CDR3 runs to 11 residues. In germline, CDR1 is SGDLS, CDR2 YYNGEE. Trimming pared 4 bases from V and 5 bases from J, leaving 4 bases between. In nucleotides, the CDR3 is TGTGCCAGCAGCACAAACAATGAGCAGTTCTTC. Amino acids: CASSTNNEQFF.

The chain combines TRBV10-3 with TRBJ1-2; possibly TRBD1 for D (5 bases). CDR1 and CDR2 from the germline V gene are ENHRY and SYGVKD. This CDR3 comprises 13 residues. V lost 6 bases, J lost 3 bases, and 11 bases lay in between. The CDR3 here is CAIRGLNDYGYTF. The CDR3, as DNA: TGTGCCATCAGGGGGCTGAATGACTATGGCTACACCTTC.

This chain joins TRBV28 and TRBJ2-3; 9 bases agree with TRBD1. Germline V gene sequence: CDR1 MDHEN, CDR2 SYDVKM. V gave up 4 bases and J gave up 0 bases; unmatched junction bases: 5. The length of the CDR3 is 16 residues. The CDR3 DNA is TGTGCCAGCAGTTCACGGACAGGGGCTAGCACAGATACGCAGTATTTT. Its protein is CASSSRTGASTDTQYF.

J is TRBJ1-5 and V is TRBV7-6, with unresolved D. Germline CDR1 is SGHVS and CDR2 is FNYEAQ. Trimming took off 5 bases at V and 0 bases at J, with 14 bases between the two ends. The CDR3 totals 16 residues. In nucleotides, the CDR3 is TGTGCCAGCAGCCCCGGCGCGGGGAATAGCAATCAGCCCCAGCATTTT. Encoded protein: CASSPGAGNSNQPQHF.

This chain links TRBV15 with TRBJ1-4, with no clear D. CDR1 is LNHNV and CDR2 is YYDKDF in the germline V gene (reference sequence). The CDR3 loop spans 14 amino acids. The V and J ends lost 0 bases and 8 bases respectively, with 10 bases between them. CDR3 loop: CATSRDLSGEKLFF. Written as DNA, the CDR3 is TGTGCCACCAGCAGAGATTTATCCGGGGAAAAACTGTTTTTT.

The genes are TRBV11-3 and TRBJ2-3; 10 nucleotides align to TRBD2. Germline V lookup: CDR1 SGHNT, CDR2 YENEEA. CDR3 length equals 15 residues. The V and J ends lost 3 bases and 6 bases, in that order; junction bases with no gene match: 6. The CDR3 loop is CASSFSASGSDTQYF. The CDR3 nucleotides are TGTGCCAGCAGCTTTAGTGCTAGCGGGAGTGATACGCAGTATTTT.

This sequence joins TRBV5-1 and TRBJ1-2; no firm D call. The CDR3 sequence is 13 residues long. Trimming took 4 bases from V and 8 from J, leaving 15 bases between them. The germline V gene encodes CDR1 SGHRS and CDR2 YFSETQ. The CDR3 bases are TGCGCCAGCAGCCCCACGGGGAGGGAAGGCTACACCTTC. As protein: CASSPTGREGYTF. The variable domain in full, with the rest retrieved from reference TRBV5-1 and TRBJ1-2, is KAGVTQTPRYLIKTRGQQVTLSCSPISGHRSVSWYQQTPGQGLQFLFEYFSETQRNKGNFPGRFSGRQFSNSRSEMNVSTLELGDSALYLCASSPTGREGYTFGSGTRLTVV.

The chain has TRBV7-3 and TRBJ1-5; perhaps TRBD1 as D (6 bases). CDR1 SGHTA and CDR2 FQGTGA come from the germline V gene. This CDR3 has 15 residues. V was pared by 5 bases and J by 6 bases, with 17 bases between. CDR3 protein: CASSPTGGEFQPQHF. CDR3 DNA sequence: TGTGCCAGCAGCCCGACGGGGGGCGAGTTTCAGCCCCAGCATTTT.

This chain connects TRBV30 to TRBJ2-7; maybe TRBD2 (5 bases). V was cut by 1 base and J by 9 bases, with 16 bases left in between. Germline values: CDR1 GTSNPN, CDR2 SVGIG (reference sequence). The CDR3 has 13 amino acids. The CDR3 nucleotides are TGTGCCTGGAGTGCTCTCCGAGGTGCGGGGCAGTACTTC. The encoded protein is CAWSALRGAGQYF. Supplemented by reference TRBV30 and TRBJ2-7, the full variable domain reads SQTIHQWPATLVQPVGSPLSLECTVEGTSNPNLYWYRQAAGRGLQLLFYSVGIGQISSEVPQNLSASRPQDRQFILSSKKLLLSDSGFYLCAWSALRGAGQYFGPGTRLTVT.

On this clone itself: One junction end does not reproduce the germline sequence, and a read error may be involved. The chain employs TRBV7-6 and TRBJ2-2; 9 bases match TRBD1. In germline, CDR1 is SGHVS, CDR2 FNYEAQ. The CDR3 extends over 16 amino acids. CDR3 sequence reads: CASSPTGGANTGKLFF. The CDR3 DNA reads TGTGCCAGCAGCCCAACAGGGGGCGCGAACACCGGGAAGCTGTTTTTT.

This CDR3 is CATSRGTSGTRDTQYF. CDR3 DNA sequence: TGTGCCACCAGCAGGGGGACTAGCGGGACCAGAGATACGCAGTATTTT. This chain uses TRBV15 with TRBJ2-3, with 13 bases lining up with TRBD2. Losses at the gene ends were 3 bases for V and 5 bases for J; bases not matched to a gene: 5. Per the germline V gene, CDR1 is LNHNV and CDR2 is YYDKDF (reference sequence). The CDR3 runs 16 residues.

The rearrangement uses TRBV10-3 and TRBJ1-5; weak D call: TRBD1 (5 bases). The CDR3 runs to 14 residues. The germline V and J ends were trimmed by 3 bases and 5 bases, with 11 bases remaining between them. The V gene's germline CDR1 is ENHRY and CDR2 SYGVKD. CDR3 loop: CAISDKPTDQPQHF. CDR3 in DNA: TGTGCCATCAGTGATAAACCGACAGATCAGCCCCAGCATTTT.

The chain is built from TRBV6-5 and TRBJ2-7; TRBD2 might be the D (5 bases). Germline assignment: CDR1 MNHEY and CDR2 SVGAGI. This CDR3 is 13 amino acids long. Trimming removed 6 bases at V and 4 bases at J, with 13 bases between. CDR3 sequence: CASRSPPGYEQYF. The DNA of the CDR3 is TGTGCCAGCAGATCCCCTCCGGGATACGAGCAGTACTTC.

The chain links TRBV30 to TRBJ1-2; perhaps TRBD1 as D (5 bases). There are 12 residues in the CDR3. V was clipped by 2 bases and J by 7 bases, with 11 bases between them. Germline-derived CDR1 and CDR2 are GTSNPN and SVGIG (reference sequence). DNA of the CDR3: TGTGCCTGGAGTATCCGGGGGTTTGGCTACACCTTC. It translates to CAWSIRGFGYTF.

The chain uses TRBV19 and TRBJ1-2; maybe TRBD1 (6 bases). The CDR3 sequence is 13 residues long. The ends were cut back, 7 bases at V and 8 bases at J, with 17 bases in the middle. CDR1 is LNHDA, CDR2 SQIVND, per germline (reference sequence). The CDR3 here is CASTPQGTEGYTF. The CDR3 nucleotides read TGTGCCAGTACCCCACAGGGTACGGAAGGCTACACCTTC.